Below, 25 T cell receptor beta chains from the same sample are listed, as sequenced in a study of T-cell reconstitution after alpha-beta-depleted transplantation in children. The TCRbeta library was prepared with unique molecular identifiers. One entry per CDR3 protein results from TCRdb running MiXCR on the PCR reads. The sample lists some 300,000 distinct CDR3 sequences; roughly 9.1% were seen once. This specimen was PBMCs, taken before TCRalphabeta/CD19-depleted stem cell transplant. The source is a boy under two years old with acute myeloid leukemia, due to receive a stem cell transplant.

In its sample, this clonotype was seen a few times. The chain joins TRBV4-2 to TRBJ2-7; D is possibly TRBD1 (5 bases). Trimming stripped 5 bases from V and 3 bases from J, with 8 bases between. The CDR3 consists of 12 residues. The germline V gene has CDR1 LGHNA and CDR2 YNFKEQ. CDR3 sequence (DNA): TGTGCCAGCAGCAATAGGGGCTACGAGCAGTACTTC. This codes for CASSNRGYEQYF.

This clonotype was recorded at least ten times. The chain combines TRBV10-3 with TRBJ2-5, with a weak D call TRBD2 (6 bases). The ends were cut back, 0 bases at V and 7 bases at J, with 15 bases in the middle. The CDR3 is 15 amino acids. The germline V gene has CDR1 ENHRY and CDR2 SYGVKD. CDR3 nucleotides: TGTGCCATCAGTGAGTCGGCATCGGGAGTCGGGACCCAGTACTTC. Protein sequence: CAISESASGVGTQYF.

This clonotype was recorded many times. V is TRBV7-2 and J is TRBJ1-2; D not resolved. The V end lost 1 base, the J end lost 2 bases, and 11 bases lay between the germline ends. Germline CDR1 reads SGHTA; CDR2 reads FQGNSA. The CDR3 covers 15 residues. For the CDR3, the DNA is TGTGCCAGCAGCTTAGACGGTCACGGGAACTATGGCTACACCTTC. The encoded protein is CASSLDGHGNYGYTF.

V and J are TRBV4-1 and TRBJ1-1; D ambiguous. V was clipped by 1 base and J by 0 bases, with 9 bases between them. This CDR3 is 15 amino acids long. Looked up from germline, CDR1 is MGHRA and CDR2 is YSYEKL. The CDR3: CASSQGLPVNTEAFF. The DNA for the CDR3 is TGCGCCAGCAGCCAAGGTCTCCCCGTGAACACTGAAGCTTTCTTT.

This clonotype was observed at least ten times. The gene calls are TRBV21-1 and TRBJ2-1; the table calls TRBD1, which could not be checked here. TRBV21-1 is termed a pseudogene. The CDR3 contains 14 residues. The DNA for the CDR3 is TGTGCCAGCAGCAAAGTTTGGGGGCCGAATGAGCAGTTCTTC. Its translation: CASSKVWGPNEQFF.

In this sample, this clonotype turned up a few times. The chain is built from TRBV11-2 and TRBJ2-5, with a weak D call TRBD1 (7 bases). The CDR3 length is 14 residues. V lost 3 bases and J 1 base, leaving 9 bases between the germline ends. From germline, CDR1 is SGHAT and CDR2 FQNNGV. The CDR3 is CASSFQGGQETQYF. As DNA, the CDR3 is TGTGCCAGCAGCTTCCAGGGGGGCCAAGAGACCCAGTACTTC.

The rearrangement uses TRBV5-4 and TRBJ2-4, with TRBD1 identical over 7 bases. From germline, CDR1 is SGHNT and CDR2 YYREEE (reference sequence). After removal of 9 bases from V and 1 base from J, the junction contained 7 bases not matched to a gene. The CDR3 is 14 residues long. CDR3 protein: CATAIQGAKNIQYF. As DNA, the CDR3 is TGTGCCACCGCCATACAGGGGGCCAAAAACATTCAGTACTTC.

The gene calls are TRBV7-9 and TRBJ2-7, with a weak D call TRBD1 (6 bases). Between the trimmed V and J ends, which lost 4 bases and 4 bases, there was a span of 17 bases. Germline values: CDR1 SEHNR, CDR2 FQNEAQ (reference sequence). There are 15 residues in the CDR3. The CDR3 region is CASSSSQGPQYEQYF. CDR3 coding DNA: TGTGCCAGCAGCTCTTCACAGGGTCCTCAATACGAGCAGTACTTC.

This clonotype was seen at least ten times. J is TRBJ1-5 and V is TRBV7-9; 8 bases agree with TRBD1. This CDR3 comprises 15 residues. Germline values: CDR1 SEHNR, CDR2 FQNEAQ (reference sequence). Losses at the gene ends were 5 bases for V and 6 bases for J; bases not matched to a gene: 9. The CDR3 nucleotides are TGTGCCAGCAGCCCGGACAGGGTGGGAATTCAGCCCCAGCATTTT. Translating it yields CASSPDRVGIQPQHF.

Ten or more counts support this clonotype. The chain uses TRBV5-1 and TRBJ2-7, with 14 bases fitting TRBD2. Losses at the gene ends were 7 bases for V and 3 bases for J; bases not matched to a gene: 3. This CDR3 is built from 14 residues. CDR1 and CDR2 (germline): SGHRS, YFSETQ. CDR3 residues: CASGTSGRGYEQYF. The CDR3 DNA sequence: TGCGCCAGCGGGACTAGCGGGAGAGGCTACGAGCAGTACTTC.

There are many counts of this clonotype. The chain couples TRBV5-1 to TRBJ2-4, with TRBD1 identical over 8 bases. Germline V CDR1 and CDR2: SGHRS, YFSETQ. The CDR3 consists of 16 residues. With 4 bases clipped from V and 7 bases from J, the junction kept 13 bases outside the gene matches. The CDR3 DNA is TGCGCCAGCAGCCCCTTGGGGCAGGGGGCAGGGAACATTCAGTACTTC. It translates to CASSPLGQGAGNIQYF. Using reference TRBV5-1 and TRBJ2-4 for the parts outside the CDR3, the full variable domain is KAGVTQTPRYLIKTRGQQVTLSCSPISGHRSVSWYQQTPGQGLQFLFEYFSETQRNKGNFPGRFSGRQFSNSRSEMNVSTLELGDSALYLCASSPLGQGAGNIQYFGAGTRLSVL.

This clonotype was seen more than once but under ten times. The chain employs TRBV5-5 and TRBJ1-5; D perhaps matches TRBD1 (6 bases). The CDR3 sequence is 15 residues long. Germline assignment: CDR1 SGHKS and CDR2 YYEKEE (reference sequence). Trimming took 1 base from V and 3 from J, leaving 11 bases between them. The CDR3 coding sequence is TGTGCCAGCAGCTTGTCGACAGGATTCAATCAGCCCCAGCATTTT. It encodes CASSLSTGFNQPQHF.

This clonotype was seen a handful of times. The V and J genes are TRBV28 and TRBJ2-1, with a tentative D call TRBD2 (5 bases). In germline, CDR1 is MDHEN, CDR2 SYDVKM. The CDR3 runs to 16 residues. Trimming removed 2 bases at V and 0 bases at J, with 11 bases between. CDR3 DNA: TGTGCCAGCAGTTTACCCTGGAGGAGCTCCTACAATGAGCAGTTCTTC. Amino acid sequence: CASSLPWRSSYNEQFF.

This clonotype was counted many times. The chain employs TRBV5-1 and TRBJ1-6; TRBD1 might be the D (5 bases). The CDR3 contains 17 residues. V was pared by 0 bases and J by 0 bases, with 10 bases between. Germline CDR1 is SGHRS and CDR2 is YFSETQ. The CDR3 region has the DNA TGCGCCAGCAGCTTGGGACAGTTGAGCTCCTATAATTCACCCCTCCACTTT. Its translation is CASSLGQLSSYNSPLHF.

V is TRBV12-3 or TRBV12-4 and J is TRBJ2-2; 9 nucleotides align to TRBD2. J gave up 7 bases and V 5 bases, and 11 bases lay outside the gene matches. This CDR3 spans 16 amino acids. This chain's CDR3 is CASSGKGLAGLGELFF. The CDR3 coding sequence is TGTGCCAGCAGTGGGAAGGGACTAGCAGGACTCGGGGAGCTGTTTTTT.

V usage is TRBV13 and J usage is TRBJ2-7; 8 bases agree with TRBD2. Germline V CDR1 and CDR2: PRHDT, FYEKMQ (reference sequence). V gave up 7 bases and J gave up 9 bases; unmatched junction bases: 11. This CDR3 spans 13 amino acids. The CDR3 protein is CASKFAGGGRQYF. The CDR3 region has the DNA TGTGCCAGCAAATTTGCCGGGGGGGGGCGGCAGTACTTC.

The table lists this clonotype with many counts. The chain carries TRBV3-1 and TRBJ1-3, with 8 bases identical to TRBD1. J was trimmed by 8 bases and V by 3 bases; bases with no gene match: 6. CDR3 length equals 14 residues. Per the germline V gene, CDR1 is LGHDT and CDR2 is YNNKEL (reference sequence). In DNA form, the CDR3 reads TGTGCCAGCAGCCACCGGACAGGGATTGACACCATATATTTT. This gives the protein CASSHRTGIDTIYF.

This clonotype was counted many times. J is TRBJ2-1 and V is TRBV7-3; D may be TRBD1 (6 bases). The CDR3 length is 13 residues. With 2 bases removed from V and 9 bases from J, the gap between germline ends came to 11 bases. Looked up from germline, CDR1 is SGHTA and CDR2 is FQGTGA. CDR3 sequence reads: CASSLRQGIEQFF. The CDR3 DNA reads as TGTGCCAGCAGCTTACGTCAGGGGATTGAGCAGTTCTTC.

There are many counts of this clonotype. CDR3 sequence (DNA): TGTGCCAGCAGCTTACGACAGGGGGCGTTAAATGAAAAACTGTTTTTT. Amino acid sequence: CASSLRQGALNEKLFF. The rearrangement links TRBV7-9 to TRBJ1-4; 10 bases agree with TRBD1. The V and J ends lost 2 bases and 5 bases, in that order; junction bases with no gene match: 5. This CDR3 is built from 16 residues. From germline, CDR1 is SEHNR and CDR2 FQNEAQ (reference sequence).

This clonotype was picked up many times. The CDR3 coding sequence is TGTGCCATCAGTGTAGGCGGGGGCACCTACAATGAGCAGTTCTTC. Residues: CAISVGGGTYNEQFF. V and J are TRBV10-3 and TRBJ2-1; TRBD2 might be the D (7 bases). Per germline, CDR1 ENHRY and CDR2 SYGVKD. The V end lost 4 bases, the J end lost 2 bases, and 12 bases lay between the germline ends. CDR3 length equals 15 residues.

The J gene is TRBJ2-7, the V gene TRBV5-6; 11 nucleotides match TRBD2. This CDR3 has 16 residues. V lost 0 bases, J lost 3 bases, and 5 bases stayed unmatched. The germline V gene has CDR1 SGHDT and CDR2 YYEEEE. As DNA, the CDR3 is TGTGCCAGCAGCTTGGGCCTAGCGGGAGGAATCTACGAGCAGTACTTC. This gives the protein CASSLGLAGGIYEQYF.

This clonotype was counted a few times. The J gene is TRBJ2-2, the V gene TRBV20-1; possibly TRBD1 for D (6 bases). Germline lookup yields CDR1 DFQATT and CDR2 SNEGSKA (reference sequence). This CDR3 is built from 14 residues. Trimming shortened V by 3 bases and J by 6 bases, and 14 bases separated the two germline ends. CDR3 in amino acids: CSARDSATSGELFF. The CDR3 DNA reads TGCAGTGCTAGGGACAGCGCGACGTCCGGGGAGCTGTTTTTT.

The V call is TRBV6-2 or TRBV6-3, the J call TRBJ1-5, with D possibly TRBD1 on 5 matching bases. Germline CDR1 is MNHEY and CDR2 is SVGEGT. Trimming removed 4 bases from V and 5 bases from J, with 36 bases in between. The CDR3 is made up of 22 amino acids. CDR3 amino acids: CASSFSSLEGRWRMGVDQPQHF. For the CDR3, the DNA is TGTGCCAGCAGTTTCTCGAGTTTAGAAGGACGGTGGAGGATGGGGGTCGATCAGCCCCAGCATTTT.

This clonotype was seen ten or more times. The V call is TRBV12-3 or TRBV12-4, the J call TRBJ2-7; the match to TRBD1 covers 8 bases. V lost 2 bases, J lost 2 bases, and 2 bases stayed unmatched. The CDR3 spans 14 residues. CDR3 sequence reads: CASSLRQGPYEQYF. In DNA, the CDR3 is TGTGCCAGCAGTTTAAGACAGGGGCCCTACGAGCAGTACTTC.

This clonotype was seen repeatedly, ten times or more. The rearrangement joins TRBV11-2 to TRBJ2-3, with D unclear. Trimming removed 2 bases at V and 4 bases at J, with 10 bases between. CDR1 is SGHAT and CDR2 is FQNNGV in the germline V gene. CDR3 size: 14 residues. The CDR3 region is CASSLNLGPDTQYF. The CDR3, as DNA: TGTGCCAGCAGCTTAAACCTAGGTCCAGATACGCAGTATTTT.